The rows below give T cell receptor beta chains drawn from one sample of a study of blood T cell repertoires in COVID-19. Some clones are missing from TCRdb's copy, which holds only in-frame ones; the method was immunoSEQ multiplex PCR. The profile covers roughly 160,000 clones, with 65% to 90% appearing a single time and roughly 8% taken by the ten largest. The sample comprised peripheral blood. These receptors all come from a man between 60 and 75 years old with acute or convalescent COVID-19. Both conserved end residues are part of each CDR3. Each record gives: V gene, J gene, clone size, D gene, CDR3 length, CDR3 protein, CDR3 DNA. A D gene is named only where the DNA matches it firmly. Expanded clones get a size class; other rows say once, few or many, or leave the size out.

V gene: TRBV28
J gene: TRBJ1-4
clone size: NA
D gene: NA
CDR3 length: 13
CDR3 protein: CASRPQSGEKLFF
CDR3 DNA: TGTGCCAGCAGACCCCAATCGGGTGAAAAACTGTTTTTT

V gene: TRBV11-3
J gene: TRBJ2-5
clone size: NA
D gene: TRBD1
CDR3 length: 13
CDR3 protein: CASSPQGEETQYF
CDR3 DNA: TGTGCCAGCAGCCCCCAGGGGGAAGAGACCCAGTACTTC

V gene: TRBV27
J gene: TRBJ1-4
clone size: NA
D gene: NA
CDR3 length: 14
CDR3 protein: CASSPQGKNEKLFF
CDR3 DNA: TGTGCCAGCTCGCCGCAGGGAAAGAATGAAAAACTGTTTTTT

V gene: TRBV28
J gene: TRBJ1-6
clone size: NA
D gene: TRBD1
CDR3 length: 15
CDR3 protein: CASRTGSSYNSPLHF
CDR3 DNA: TGTGCCAGCAGGACAGGGAGCTCCTATAATTCACCCCTCCACTTT

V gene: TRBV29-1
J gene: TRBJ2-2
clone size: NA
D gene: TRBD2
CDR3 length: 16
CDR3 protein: CSITTSGRAGTGELFF
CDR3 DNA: TGCAGCATCACGACTAGCGGGAGGGCCGGCACCGGGGAGCTGTTTTTT

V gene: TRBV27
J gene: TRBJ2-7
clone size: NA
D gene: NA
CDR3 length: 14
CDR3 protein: CASSDWTPPYEQYF
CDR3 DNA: TGTGCCAGCAGTGATTGGACACCTCCCTACGAGCAGTACTTC

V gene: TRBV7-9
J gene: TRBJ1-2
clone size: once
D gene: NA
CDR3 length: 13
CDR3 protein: CASSQEGEHGYTF
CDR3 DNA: TGTGCCAGCAGCCAAGAGGGGGAACATGGCTACACCTTC

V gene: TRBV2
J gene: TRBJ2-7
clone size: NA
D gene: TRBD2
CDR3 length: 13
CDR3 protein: CASSPGGSYEQYF
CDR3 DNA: TGTGCCAGCAGCCCGGGGGGCTCCTACGAGCAGTACTTC

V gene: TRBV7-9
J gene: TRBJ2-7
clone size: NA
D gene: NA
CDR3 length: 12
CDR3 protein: CASSLGSYEQYF
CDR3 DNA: TGTGCCAGCAGCTTAGGCAGCTACGAGCAGTACTTC

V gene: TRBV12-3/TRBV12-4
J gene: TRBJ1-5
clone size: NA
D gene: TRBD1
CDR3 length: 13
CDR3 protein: CASSLNPGTAQHF
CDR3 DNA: TGTGCCAGCAGTTTAAACCCAGGGACAGCCCAGCATTTT

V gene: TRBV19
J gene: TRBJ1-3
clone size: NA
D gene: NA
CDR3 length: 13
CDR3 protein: CASRQNSGNTIYF
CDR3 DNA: TGTGCCAGTAGACAGAACTCTGGAAACACCATATATTTT

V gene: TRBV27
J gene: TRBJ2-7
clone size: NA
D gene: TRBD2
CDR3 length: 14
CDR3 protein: CASSPQRERSEQYF
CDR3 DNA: TGTGCCAGCAGTCCCCAGCGGGAGAGAAGCGAGCAGTACTTC

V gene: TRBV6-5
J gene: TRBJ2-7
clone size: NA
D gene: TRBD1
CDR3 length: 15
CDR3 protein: CASSKPGTGSHEQYF
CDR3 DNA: TGTGCCAGCAGTAAACCCGGGACAGGGAGTCACGAGCAGTACTTC

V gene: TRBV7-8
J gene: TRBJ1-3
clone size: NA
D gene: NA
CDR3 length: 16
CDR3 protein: CASSLAITPPQNTIYF
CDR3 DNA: TGTGCCAGCAGCTTAGCGATTACACCTCCCCAGAACACCATATATTTT

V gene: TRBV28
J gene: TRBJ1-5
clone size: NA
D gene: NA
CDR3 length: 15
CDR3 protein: CASSFGGLSNQPQHF
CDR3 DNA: TGTGCCAGCAGTTTTGGAGGGCTGAGCAATCAGCCCCAGCATTTT

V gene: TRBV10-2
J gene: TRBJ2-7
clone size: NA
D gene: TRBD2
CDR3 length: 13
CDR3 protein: CASNAGGPYEQYF
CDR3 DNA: TGCGCCAGCAATGCGGGAGGGCCTTACGAGCAGTACTTC

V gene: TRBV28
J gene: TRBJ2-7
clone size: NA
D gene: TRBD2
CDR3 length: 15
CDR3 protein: CASSLQIIAGYEQYF
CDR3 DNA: TGTGCCAGCAGTTTACAGATTATAGCGGGCTACGAGCAGTACTTC

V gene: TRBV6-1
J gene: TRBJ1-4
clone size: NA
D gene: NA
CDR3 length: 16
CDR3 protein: CASSEGSTDSNEKLFF
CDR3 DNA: TGTGCCAGCAGTGAAGGCTCCACGGACAGCAATGAAAAACTGTTTTTT

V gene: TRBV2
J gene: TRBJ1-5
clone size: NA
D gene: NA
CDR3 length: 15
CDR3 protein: CASSEAGGANQPQHF
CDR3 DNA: TGTGCCAGCAGTGAAGCGGGGGGGGCCAATCAGCCCCAGCATTTT

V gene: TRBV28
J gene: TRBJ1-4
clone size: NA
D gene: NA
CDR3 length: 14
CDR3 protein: CASSLTVPNEKLFF
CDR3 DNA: TGTGCCAGCAGTTTAACGGTGCCTAATGAAAAACTGTTTTTT

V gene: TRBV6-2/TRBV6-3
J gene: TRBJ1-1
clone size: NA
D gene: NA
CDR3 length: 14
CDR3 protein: CASSYGPFSVEAFF
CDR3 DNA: TGTGCCAGCAGTTACGGTCCCTTTTCGGTAGAAGCTTTCTTT

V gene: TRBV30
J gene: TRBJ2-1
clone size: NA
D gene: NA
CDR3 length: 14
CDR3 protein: CAWSKGLSYNEQFF
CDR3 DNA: TGTGCCTGGAGTAAGGGACTTTCCTACAATGAGCAGTTCTTC

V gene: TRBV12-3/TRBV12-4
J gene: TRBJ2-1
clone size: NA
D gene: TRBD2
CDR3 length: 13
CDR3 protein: CASRLAGASEQFF
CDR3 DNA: TGTGCCAGCAGACTAGCGGGCGCAAGTGAGCAGTTCTTC

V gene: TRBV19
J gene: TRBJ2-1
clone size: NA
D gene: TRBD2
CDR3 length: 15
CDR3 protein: CASSIWTSAYNEQFF
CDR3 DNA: TGTGCCAGTAGTATTTGGACTAGCGCCTACAATGAGCAGTTCTTC

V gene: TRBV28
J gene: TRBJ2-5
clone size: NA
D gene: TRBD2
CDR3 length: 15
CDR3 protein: CASSTLAGGLKTQYF
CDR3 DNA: TGTGCCAGCAGTACTCTAGCGGGAGGGCTAAAGACCCAGTACTTC

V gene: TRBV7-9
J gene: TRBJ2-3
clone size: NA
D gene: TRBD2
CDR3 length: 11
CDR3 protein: CAPGGVDTQYF
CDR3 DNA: TGTGCCCCCGGGGGGGTCGATACGCAGTATTTT

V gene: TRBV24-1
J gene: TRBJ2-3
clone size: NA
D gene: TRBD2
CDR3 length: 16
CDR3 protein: CATSEYSGKDTDTQYF
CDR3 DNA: TGTGCCACCAGTGAATATAGCGGGAAGGATACAGATACGCAGTATTTT

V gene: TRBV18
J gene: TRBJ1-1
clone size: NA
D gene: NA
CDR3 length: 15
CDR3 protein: CASSPGQGQNTEAFF
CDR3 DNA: TGTGCCAGCTCACCTGGGCAGGGACAGAACACTGAAGCTTTCTTT

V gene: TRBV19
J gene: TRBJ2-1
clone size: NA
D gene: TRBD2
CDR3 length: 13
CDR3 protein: CASGLAGRNEQFF
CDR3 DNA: TGTGCCAGCGGACTAGCGGGGAGGAATGAGCAGTTCTTC

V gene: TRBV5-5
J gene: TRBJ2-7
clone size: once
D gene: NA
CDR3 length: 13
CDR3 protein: CASSLIVQALQYF
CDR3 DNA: TGTGCCAGCAGCTTGATTGTGCAGGCCCTACAGTACTTC

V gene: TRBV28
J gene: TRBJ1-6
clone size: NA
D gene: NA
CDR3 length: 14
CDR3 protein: CASRRGPNNSPLHF
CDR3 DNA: TGTGCCAGCAGGCGGGGGCCCAATAATTCACCCCTCCACTTT

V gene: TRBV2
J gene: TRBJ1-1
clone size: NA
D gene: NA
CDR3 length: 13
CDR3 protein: CACTGTGGGEAFF
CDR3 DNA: TGTGCCTGTACAGGGACGGGGGGTGGTGAAGCTTTCTTT

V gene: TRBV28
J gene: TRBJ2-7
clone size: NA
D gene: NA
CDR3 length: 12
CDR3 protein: CASSTQGYEQYF
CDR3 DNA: TGTGCCAGCAGTACACAGGGTTACGAGCAGTACTTC

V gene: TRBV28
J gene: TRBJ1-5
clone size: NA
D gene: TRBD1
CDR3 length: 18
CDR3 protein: CASSLPVPTGYSNQPQHF
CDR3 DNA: TGTGCCAGCAGTCTCCCTGTACCGACAGGGTATAGCAATCAGCCCCAGCATTTT

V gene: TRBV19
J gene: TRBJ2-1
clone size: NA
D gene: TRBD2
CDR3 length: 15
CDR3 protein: CASSLNLAGDNEQFF
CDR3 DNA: TGTGCCAGTAGTCTCAATCTAGCGGGAGACAATGAGCAGTTCTTC

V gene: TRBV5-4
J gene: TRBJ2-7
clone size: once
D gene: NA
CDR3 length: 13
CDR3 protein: CASSASGTYEQYF
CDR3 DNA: TGTGCCAGCAGCGCTTCAGGCACCTACGAGCAGTACTTC

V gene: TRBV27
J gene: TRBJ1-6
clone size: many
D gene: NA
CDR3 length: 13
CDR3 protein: CASSFGVWSPLHF
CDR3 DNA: TGTGCCAGCAGTTTCGGGGTATGGTCACCCCTCCACTTT

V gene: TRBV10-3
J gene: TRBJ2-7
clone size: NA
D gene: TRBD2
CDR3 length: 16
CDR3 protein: CAMARGTSGSTYEQYF
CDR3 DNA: TGTGCCATGGCTCGGGGGACTAGCGGCTCTACCTACGAGCAGTACTTC

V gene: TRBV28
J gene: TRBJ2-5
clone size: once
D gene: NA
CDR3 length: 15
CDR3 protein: CASSTSRGARETQYF
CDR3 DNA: TGTGCCAGCAGCACCAGCAGGGGGGCGAGAGAGACCCAGTACTTC

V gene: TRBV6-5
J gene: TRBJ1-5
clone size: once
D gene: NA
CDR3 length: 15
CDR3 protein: CASRPADNSNQPQHF
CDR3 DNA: TGTGCCAGCAGGCCGGCGGATAATAGCAATCAGCCCCAGCATTTT

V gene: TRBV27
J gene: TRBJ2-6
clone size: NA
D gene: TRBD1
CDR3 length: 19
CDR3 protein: CASSTDRGPEPAGANVLTF
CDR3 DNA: TGTGCCAGCAGTACCGACAGGGGTCCAGAGCCGGCTGGGGCCAACGTCCTGACTTTC

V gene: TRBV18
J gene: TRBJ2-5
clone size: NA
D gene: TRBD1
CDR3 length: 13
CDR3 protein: CASSPGTEETQYF
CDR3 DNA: TGTGCCAGCTCGCCCGGGACAGAAGAGACCCAGTACTTC

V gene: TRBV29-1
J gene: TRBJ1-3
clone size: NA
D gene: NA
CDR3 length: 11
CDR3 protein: CSGRAGNTIYF
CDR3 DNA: TGCAGCGGGAGGGCTGGAAACACCATATATTTT

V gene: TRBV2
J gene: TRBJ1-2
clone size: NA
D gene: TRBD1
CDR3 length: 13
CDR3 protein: CASGPGGSYGYTF
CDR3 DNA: TGTGCCAGCGGACCAGGGGGCTCCTATGGCTACACCTTC

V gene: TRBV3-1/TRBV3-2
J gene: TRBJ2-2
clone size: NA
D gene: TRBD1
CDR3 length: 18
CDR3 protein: CASSHLGTALLGTGELFF
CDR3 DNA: TGTGCCAGCAGCCATCTCGGGACAGCCCTTTTGGGCACCGGGGAGCTGTTTTTT

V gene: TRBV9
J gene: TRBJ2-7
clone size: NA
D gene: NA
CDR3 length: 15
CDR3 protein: CASSKGGTVSYEQYF
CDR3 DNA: TGTGCCAGCAGCAAAGGAGGGACAGTCTCCTACGAGCAGTACTTC

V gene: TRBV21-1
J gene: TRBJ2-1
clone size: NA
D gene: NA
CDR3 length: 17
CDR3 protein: CASSKPDTEGSPNEQFF
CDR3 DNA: TGTGCCAGCAGCAAGCCTGACACGGAGGGGTCCCCCAATGAGCAGTTCTTC

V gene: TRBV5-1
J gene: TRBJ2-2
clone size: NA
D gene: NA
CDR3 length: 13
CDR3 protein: CASSLASTGELFF
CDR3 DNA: TGCGCCAGCAGCTTGGCCTCGACCGGGGAGCTGTTTTTT